This entry concerns a single T cell receptor beta chain. The data belong to a study of blood T cell repertoires in COVID-19. Looking at the study overall: COVID-19 samples, acute and convalescent, were from the United States, Italy and Spain. The analysed material was cDNA or gDNA that came from T cells, B-cell-depleted T cells, or PBMCs.

The CDR3 is 14 residues long. CDR1 SQVTM and CDR2 ANQGSEA come from the germline V gene. Trimming cost V 4 bases and J 8 bases, with 18 bases left between them. Authors' processing steps: Amplification from reference gene primers served as the basis for estimated nucleated cell counts. Assay used: immunoSEQ multiplex PCR; TCRdb lists only in-frame clones, some missing. V, J and clone size are taken as reported in that table, and D and trimming were inferred from the DNA itself. The data show about 68,000 clones, with around 82% seen just once and 7.5% to 9% held by the top ten. Material: peripheral blood. The sequence was obtained from a man aged 45 to 65 with active COVID-19. The chain carries TRBV29-1 and TRBJ2-1, with no clear D. The CDR3 DNA sequence: TGCAGCGTTGCTGGTCTACGCCTAAATTATGAGCAGTTCTTC. It yields the protein CSVAGLRLNYEQFF.